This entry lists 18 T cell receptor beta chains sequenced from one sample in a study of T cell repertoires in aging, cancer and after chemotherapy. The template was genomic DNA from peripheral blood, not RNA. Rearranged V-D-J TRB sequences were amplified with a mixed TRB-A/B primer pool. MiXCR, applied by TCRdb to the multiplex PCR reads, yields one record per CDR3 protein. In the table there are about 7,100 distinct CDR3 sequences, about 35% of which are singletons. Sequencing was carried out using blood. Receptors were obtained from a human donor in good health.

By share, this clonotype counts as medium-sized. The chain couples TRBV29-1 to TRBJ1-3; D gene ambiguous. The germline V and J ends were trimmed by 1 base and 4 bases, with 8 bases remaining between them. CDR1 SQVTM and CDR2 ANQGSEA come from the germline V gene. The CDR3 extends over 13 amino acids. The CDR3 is CSVEAQLGNTIYF. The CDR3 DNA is TGCAGCGTTGAAGCCCAACTAGGAAACACCATATATTTT. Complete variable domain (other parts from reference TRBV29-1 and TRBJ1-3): SAVISQKPSRDICQRGTSLTIQCQVDSQVTMMFWYRQQPGQSLTLIATANQGSEATYESGFVIDKFPISRPNLTFSTLTVSNMSPEDSSIYLCSVEAQLGNTIYFGEGSWLTVV.

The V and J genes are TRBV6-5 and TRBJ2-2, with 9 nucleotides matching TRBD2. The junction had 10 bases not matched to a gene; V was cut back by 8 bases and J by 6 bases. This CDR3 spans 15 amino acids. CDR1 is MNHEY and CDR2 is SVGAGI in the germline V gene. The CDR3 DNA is TGTGCCAGCGGCGACGGCGGGAGGGCCTCCGGGGAGCTGTTTTTT. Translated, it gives CASGDGGRASGELFF.

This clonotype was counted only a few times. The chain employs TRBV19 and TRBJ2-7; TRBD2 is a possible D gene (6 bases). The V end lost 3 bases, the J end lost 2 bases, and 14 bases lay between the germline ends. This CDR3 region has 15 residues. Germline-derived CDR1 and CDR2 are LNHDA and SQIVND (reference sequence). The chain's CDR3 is CASSISAGRAYEQYF. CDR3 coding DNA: TGTGCCAGTAGTATTAGTGCGGGGAGAGCCTACGAGCAGTACTTC.

CDR3 DNA: TGTGCCAGCAGCCACGCCGGGCCCAACGTCCTGACTTTC. This encodes CASSHAGPNVLTF. The chain links TRBV7-2 to TRBJ2-6; D uncertain. Germline V gene lookup returns CDR1 SGHTA and CDR2 FQGNSA. V lost 5 bases to trimming and J lost 8 bases, with 10 bases between them. The CDR3 length is 13 residues.

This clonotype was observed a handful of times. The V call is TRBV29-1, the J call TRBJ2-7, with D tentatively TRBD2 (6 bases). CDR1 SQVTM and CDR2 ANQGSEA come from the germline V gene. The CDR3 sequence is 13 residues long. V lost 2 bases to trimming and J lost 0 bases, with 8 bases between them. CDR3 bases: TGCAGCGTTGAAACCGGGAGCTCCTACGAGCAGTACTTC. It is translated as CSVETGSSYEQYF.

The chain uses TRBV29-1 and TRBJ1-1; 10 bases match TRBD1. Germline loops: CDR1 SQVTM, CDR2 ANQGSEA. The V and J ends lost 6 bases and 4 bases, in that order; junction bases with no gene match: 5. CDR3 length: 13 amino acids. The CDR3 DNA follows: TGCAGCGTCGCCGGGACAGGGGCCACTGAAGCTTTCTTT. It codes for CSVAGTGATEAFF.

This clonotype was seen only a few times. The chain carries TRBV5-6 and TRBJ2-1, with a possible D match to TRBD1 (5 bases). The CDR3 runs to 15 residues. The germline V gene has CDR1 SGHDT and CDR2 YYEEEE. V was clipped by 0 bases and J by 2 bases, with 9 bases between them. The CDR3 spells CASSLVTGTYNEQFF. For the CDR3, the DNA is TGTGCCAGCAGCTTGGTAACAGGAACCTACAATGAGCAGTTCTTC.

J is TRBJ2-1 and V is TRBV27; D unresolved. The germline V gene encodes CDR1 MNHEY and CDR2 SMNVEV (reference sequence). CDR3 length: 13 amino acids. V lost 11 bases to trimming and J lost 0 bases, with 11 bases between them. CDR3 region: CAASPSSYNEQFF. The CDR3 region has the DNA TGTGCCGCGAGTCCAAGCTCCTACAATGAGCAGTTCTTC.

As DNA, the CDR3 is TGTGCCAGCAGCTTAGCGGAAAATTCACCCCTCCACTTT. Translating gives CASSLAENSPLHF. This chain uses TRBV7-6 with TRBJ1-6; D gene uncertain. V lost 0 bases and J lost 7, with 4 bases in between. This CDR3 is 13 amino acids long. Germline V lookup: CDR1 SGHVS, CDR2 FNYEAQ.

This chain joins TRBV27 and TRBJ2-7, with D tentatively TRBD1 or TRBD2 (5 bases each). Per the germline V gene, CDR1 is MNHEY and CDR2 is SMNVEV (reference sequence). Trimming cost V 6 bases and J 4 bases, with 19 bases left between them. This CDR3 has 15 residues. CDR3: CASSPTGTAVYEQYF. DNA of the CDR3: TGTGCCAGCAGCCCTACCGGGACGGCGGTTTACGAGCAGTACTTC.

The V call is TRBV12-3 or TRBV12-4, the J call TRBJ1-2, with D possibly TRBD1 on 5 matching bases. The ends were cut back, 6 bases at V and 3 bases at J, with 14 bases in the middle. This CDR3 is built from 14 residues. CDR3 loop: CASSRDGFYYGYTF. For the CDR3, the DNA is TGTGCCAGCAGCCGGGACGGATTCTACTATGGCTACACCTTC.

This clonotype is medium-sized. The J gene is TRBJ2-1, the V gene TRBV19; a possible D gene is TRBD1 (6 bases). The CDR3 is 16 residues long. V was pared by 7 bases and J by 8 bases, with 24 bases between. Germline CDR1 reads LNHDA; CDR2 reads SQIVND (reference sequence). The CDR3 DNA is TGTGCCAGTACCCCCATACCCAGGGCGAAGGGGGATGAGCAGTTCTTC. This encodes CASTPIPRAKGDEQFF.

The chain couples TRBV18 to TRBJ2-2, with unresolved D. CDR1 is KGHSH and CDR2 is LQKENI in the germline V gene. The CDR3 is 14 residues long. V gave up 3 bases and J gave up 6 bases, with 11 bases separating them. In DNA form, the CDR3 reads TGTGCCAGCTCACCCCCAGAGCTGTCCGGGGAGCTGTTTTTT. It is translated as CASSPPELSGELFF.

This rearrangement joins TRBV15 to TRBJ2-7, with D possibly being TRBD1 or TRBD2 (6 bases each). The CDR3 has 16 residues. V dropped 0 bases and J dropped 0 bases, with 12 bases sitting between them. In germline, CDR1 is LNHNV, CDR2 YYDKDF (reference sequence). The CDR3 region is CATSRDWGAPSYEQYF. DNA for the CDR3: TGTGCCACCAGCAGAGATTGGGGGGCCCCCTCCTACGAGCAGTACTTC.

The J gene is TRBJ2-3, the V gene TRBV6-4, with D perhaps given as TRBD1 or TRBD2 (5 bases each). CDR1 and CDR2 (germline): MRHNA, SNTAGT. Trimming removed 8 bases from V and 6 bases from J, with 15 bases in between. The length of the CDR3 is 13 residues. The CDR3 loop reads CASGFQGPDTQYF. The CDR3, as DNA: TGTGCCAGCGGATTCCAGGGACCGGATACGCAGTATTTT.

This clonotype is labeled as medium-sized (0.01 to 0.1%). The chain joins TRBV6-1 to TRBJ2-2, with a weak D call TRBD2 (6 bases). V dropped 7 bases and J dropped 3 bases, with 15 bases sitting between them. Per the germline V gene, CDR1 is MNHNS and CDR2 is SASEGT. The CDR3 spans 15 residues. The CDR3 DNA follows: TGTGCCAGCATACGCGGGAATAGCGACACCGGGGAGCTGTTTTTT. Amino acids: CASIRGNSDTGELFF.

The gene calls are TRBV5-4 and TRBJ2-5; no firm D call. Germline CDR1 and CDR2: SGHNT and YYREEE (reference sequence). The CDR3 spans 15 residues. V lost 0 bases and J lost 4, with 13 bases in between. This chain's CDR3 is CASSLATGGIETQYF. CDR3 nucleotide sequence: TGTGCCAGCAGCTTGGCCACGGGTGGAATAGAGACCCAGTACTTC.

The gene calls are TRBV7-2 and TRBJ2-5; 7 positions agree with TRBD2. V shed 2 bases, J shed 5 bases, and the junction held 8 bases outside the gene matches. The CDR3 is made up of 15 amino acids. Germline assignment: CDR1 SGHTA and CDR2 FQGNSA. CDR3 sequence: CASSLYPRGGETQYF. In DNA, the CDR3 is TGTGCCAGCAGCTTATACCCTCGCGGGGGTGAGACCCAGTACTTC.